The sequence of this TCR beta chain was determined in a study of blood T cell repertoires in COVID-19. Turning to the study itself: Samples came from the United States, Italy and Spain, spanning acute and convalescent COVID-19.

The table lists this clone with a count of one. Original methodology: Quantification of nucleated cells was approximated via reference gene primer amplification. The method was immunoSEQ multiplex PCR; TCRdb's version includes in-frame clones alone and lacks a portion of them. That table gives V, J and clone size, and the DNA gave D and trimming. Seen here are 97,000 or so clones, roughly four fifths observed once, and the top ten hold 10%. In germline, CDR1 is LGHNA, CDR2 YNFKEQ. J gave up 0 bases and V 0 bases, and 4 bases lay outside the gene matches. The CDR3 runs 16 residues. The sequenced sample was peripheral blood. The chain links TRBV4-2 to TRBJ2-7; 8 bases are shared with TRBD2. The receptor was derived from a man between 70 and 80 years old with acute or convalescent COVID-19. CDR3 in DNA: TGTGCCAGCAGCCAAGATGCGGGGGGCGTCTCCTACGAGCAGTACTTC. Amino acids: CASSQDAGGVSYEQYF.